These T cell receptor beta chains were read from a single sample in a study of T cell changes during pregnancy in multiple sclerosis. Repertoires were generated with immunoSEQ multiplex PCR, while TCRdb's copy carries only in-frame clones and drops some. Found here are roughly 74,000 clones, around nine tenths of them singletons; the top ten hold approximately 3.4%. The source was peripheral blood, collected before pregnancy. The receptor source for this set is a female donor with multiple sclerosis, enrolled in a pregnancy study. The CDR3 runs from the conserved cysteine through the conserved F or W. D genes are given only for firm matches. The listing skips clone size in some rows; elsewhere it reads once, few, many or a size class.

V gene	D gene	J gene	clone size	CDR3 DNA	CDR3 protein
TRBV5-5	-	TRBJ1-5	-	TGTGCCAGCAGCCCACAGGTTTTTAGCAATCAGCCCCAGCATTTT	CASSPQVFSNQPQHF
TRBV27	TRBD1	TRBJ2-7	-	TGTGCCAGCAGTCCGGACAGGGCCAATTCCTACGAGCAGTACTTC	CASSPDRANSYEQYF
TRBV7-9	-	TRBJ2-7	-	TGTGCCAGCAGCTTTAAAGGCAGGGTCAGCTCCTACGAGCAGTACTTC	CASSFKGRVSSYEQYF
TRBV9	-	TRBJ1-3	-	TGTGCCAGCAGCGTAGGGCAGGCCTCTGGAAACACCATATATTTT	CASSVGQASGNTIYF
TRBV18	TRBD1	TRBJ1-5	few	TGTGCCAGCTCCCAAGGACAGGTGGGAGGTCAGCCCCAGCATTTT	CASSQGQVGGQPQHF
TRBV18	-	TRBJ1-6	-	TGTGCCAGCTCACCGGGGGCCTCAAAAAATTCACCCCTCCACTTT	CASSPGASKNSPLHF
TRBV7-9	-	TRBJ1-2	few	TGTGCCAGCAGCCCGACCGGGACACAATATGGCTACACCTTC	CASSPTGTQYGYTF
TRBV10-3	-	TRBJ1-4	-	TGTGCCACCGCGGAGGGGCGGGGGGTTGAAAAACTGTTTTTT	CATAEGRGVEKLFF
TRBV19	-	TRBJ1-4	-	TGTGCCAGTAGAACTCCGGGATCTAATGAAAAACTGTTTTTT	CASRTPGSNEKLFF
TRBV9	-	TRBJ2-7	-	TGTGCCAGCAGCGTCTCTCGAACCTCCTACGAGGAGCAGTACTTC	CASSVSRTSYEEQYF
TRBV7-2	TRBD2	TRBJ2-7	-	TGTGCCAGCAGCTTAGTCGGGGGGGCGGACGAGCAGTACTTC	CASSLVGGADEQYF
TRBV5-1	TRBD2	TRBJ2-5	-	TGCGCCAGCGGGGACCCAAGGCGGGGGATAAAGACCCAGTACTTC	CASGDPRRGIKTQYF
TRBV5-1	-	TRBJ1-2	once	TGCGCCAGCAGCTTGCTTTCATGGGAGAGAAACTATGGCTACACCTTC	CASSLLSWERNYGYTF
TRBV30	TRBD1	TRBJ2-1	-	TGTGCCTGGAGTGTTTTCGGGACAGGGGGTAATGAGCAGTTCTTC	CAWSVFGTGGNEQFF
TRBV7-9	-	TRBJ2-3	-	TGTGCCAGCAGCTTCCCTCCTGGTGGTAGAGTCACAGATACGCAGTATTTT	CASSFPPGGRVTDTQYF
TRBV6-1	TRBD2	TRBJ2-1	-	TGTGCCAGCAGCCTAGCGGGAGGGGACAATGAGCAGTTCTTC	CASSLAGGDNEQFF
TRBV19	-	TRBJ1-2	-	TGTGCCAGTAGTGAACGGGGTCGTATAGGCTACACCTTC	CASSERGRIGYTF
TRBV6-1	-	TRBJ2-7	-	TGTGCCAGCAGTGAATATGGTCAGGGTCTGTACGAGCAGTACTTC	CASSEYGQGLYEQYF
TRBV7-9	-	TRBJ1-2	-	TGTGCCAGCAGCCCGGGAGCCACTAACTATGGCTACACCTTC	CASSPGATNYGYTF
TRBV7-8	TRBD1	TRBJ1-6	-	TGTGCCAGCAGCCCCGACAGGGGCAGTTCACCCCTCCACTTT	CASSPDRGSSPLHF
TRBV4-3	-	TRBJ2-5	-	TGCGCCAGCAGCCAAGATGAGTGGGGGGGCCTGGAGCAAGAGACCCAGTACTTC	CASSQDEWGGLEQETQYF
TRBV10-3	-	TRBJ1-1	-	TGTGCCATCAGGAATCAACAGGAGAACACTGAAGCTTTCTTT	CAIRNQQENTEAFF
TRBV10-3	TRBD1	TRBJ2-2	-	TGTGCCATCAGGGACAGGGCCACCGGGGAGCTGTTTTTT	CAIRDRATGELFF
TRBV4-3	-	TRBJ2-3	-	TGCGCCAGCGGCGAGGGTTACGGGGGAAGGGCGGATACGCAGTATTTT	CASGEGYGGRADTQYF
TRBV7-3	-	TRBJ1-3	-	TGTGCCAGCAGCTTACTGGCTAGCTCTGGAAACACCATATATTTT	CASSLLASSGNTIYF
TRBV7-2	-	TRBJ1-3	-	TGTGCCAGCACCTCCGGGACACTGAGCTCTGGAAACACCATATATTTT	CASTSGTLSSGNTIYF
TRBV6-5	TRBD1	TRBJ1-1	-	TGTGCCAGCAGGAGACAGGGGGCGTTCACTGAAGCTTTCTTT	CASRRQGAFTEAFF
TRBV6-6	-	TRBJ1-3	few	TGTGCCACCCGTGAGCGGGGAATTGGAAACACCATATATTTT	CATRERGIGNTIYF
TRBV6-1	TRBD1	TRBJ2-5	-	TGTGCCAGCACCAAACCGGGACAGGGATGGGAGACCCAGTACTTC	CASTKPGQGWETQYF
TRBV7-2	TRBD1	TRBJ1-1	-	TGTGCCAGCATCCCTACAGGGGGGAGGCACACTGAAGCTTTCTTT	CASIPTGGRHTEAFF
TRBV4-2	TRBD1	TRBJ2-5	few	TGTGCCAGCAGCCAAGCCCAGGGGGCGGCGGAGACCCAGTACTTC	CASSQAQGAAETQYF
TRBV6-1	-	TRBJ1-2	-	TGTGCCAGCAGTGGAGCCCTTTATGGCTACACCTTC	CASSGALYGYTF
TRBV18	-	TRBJ1-3	-	TGTGCCAGCTTGGAGTTCGGAAACACCATATATTTT	CASLEFGNTIYF
TRBV19	TRBD2	TRBJ2-1	-	TGTGCCAGTTTCGGGCCTCCGGGACTAGCGGGAGGCGGTTACAATGAGCAGTTCTTC	CASFGPPGLAGGGYNEQFF
TRBV7-3	-	TRBJ1-3	-	TGTGCCAGCAGCCCATCCGGGACACAGCCCGGAAACACCATATATTTT	CASSPSGTQPGNTIYF
TRBV27	-	TRBJ1-1	-	TGTGCCAGCTATAAAACCGAGGGGGTGAGCACTGAAGCTTTCTTT	CASYKTEGVSTEAFF
TRBV5-1	-	TRBJ2-3	-	TGCGCCAGCACAGTGCAGGGAAAAGATACGCAGTATTTT	CASTVQGKDTQYF
TRBV6-4	-	TRBJ2-1	-	TGTGCCAGCAGTAGCGCAGCTTACAATGAGCAGTTCTTC	CASSSAAYNEQFF
TRBV4-1	TRBD2	TRBJ2-2	-	TGCGCCAGCAGCCTGGAGGGAGGGATTGACACCGGGGAGCTGTTTTTT	CASSLEGGIDTGELFF
TRBV7-9	-	TRBJ2-7	-	TGTGCCAGCAGCTTCCCCTCCCGCGGCCCGAGCTCCTACGAGCAGTACTTC	CASSFPSRGPSSYEQYF
TRBV5-1	-	TRBJ1-1	-	TGCGCCAGCAGCCCGGCGGCCGGGGGGAACACTGAAGCTTTCTTT	CASSPAAGGNTEAFF
TRBV29-1	-	TRBJ2-3	-	TGCAGCGTTGATAAGGGGACAGATACGCAGTATTTT	CSVDKGTDTQYF
TRBV7-2	TRBD2	TRBJ2-7	-	TGTGCCAGCAGCTTAGGAGCGGGGGGCTACGAGCAGTACTTC	CASSLGAGGYEQYF
TRBV5-1	TRBD2	TRBJ2-3	-	TGCGCCAGCAGCTTTGGGACTAGCGACTTCACAGATACGCAGTATTTT	CASSFGTSDFTDTQYF
TRBV4-1	TRBD1	TRBJ2-6	-	TGCGCCAGCAGCCAAGCGGGACAGGGATTAATTGGGGCCAACGTCCTGACTTTC	CASSQAGQGLIGANVLTF
TRBV10-1	TRBD2	TRBJ2-7	-	TGCGCCAGCAGTCCAGGCGGGAGTTCCTACGAGCAGTACTTC	CASSPGGSSYEQYF
TRBV18	-	TRBJ2-1	-	TGTGCCAGCTCACCTCGACTACTAGCCCCCTACAATGAGCAGTTCTTC	CASSPRLLAPYNEQFF
TRBV7-2	-	TRBJ1-2	-	TGTGCCAGCAGCTTATCATTGGGACACAAAACCTATGGCTACACCTTC	CASSLSLGHKTYGYTF
TRBV7-8	TRBD2	TRBJ2-7	few	TGTGCCAGCAGCGTTACTAGCGGGGGCCCTAGCGCGGTCTACGAGCAGTACTTC	CASSVTSGGPSAVYEQYF
TRBV7-2	TRBD2	TRBJ2-7	-	TGTGCCAGCAGCTTACTGCGGGAGCGGGGAGAGCAGTACTTC	CASSLLRERGEQYF
TRBV7-9	TRBD1	TRBJ1-2	-	TGTGCCAGCAGCTATAGTGGGACAGTGAGGGGCTACACCTTC	CASSYSGTVRGYTF
TRBV27	-	TRBJ1-3	few	TGTGCCAGCAGTTTACGTGTCGGAAACACCATATATTTT	CASSLRVGNTIYF
TRBV5-1	-	TRBJ1-1	-	TGCGCCAGCAGCTTGGACAGGGTGAACACTGAAGCTTTCTTT	CASSLDRVNTEAFF
TRBV4-3	TRBD2	TRBJ2-1	-	TGCGCCAGCAGCCAAGCAACTAGCGGGGGCCCCTCCTACAATGAGCAGTTCTTC	CASSQATSGGPSYNEQFF
TRBV7-2	TRBD1	TRBJ2-7	-	TGTGCCAGCAGTCGACCAGGGGGCGAGCAGTACTTC	CASSRPGGEQYF
TRBV7-2	-	TRBJ2-7	-	TGTGCCAGCAGCCCGTTCGGGGACTTAGGGGCCTCCGAGCAGTACTTC	CASSPFGDLGASEQYF
TRBV5-1	-	TRBJ2-4	-	TGCGCCAGCAGCTGGGACCGGGGGTCGGGAAACATTCAGTACTTC	CASSWDRGSGNIQYF
TRBV2	TRBD2	TRBJ2-3	-	TGTGCCAGCAGTGAGGAGGGGTTTAGCGGGGGGAGCACAGATACGCAGTATTTT	CASSEEGFSGGSTDTQYF
TRBV7-8	-	TRBJ2-3	-	TGTGCCAGCAGCACGGGAGTATTCACAGATACGCAGTATTTT	CASSTGVFTDTQYF
TRBV2	-	TRBJ1-4	few	TGTGCCAGCATTGGCGGGCTGAATGAAAAACTGTTTTTT	CASIGGLNEKLFF